The next 29 T cell receptor beta chains were all read from a single sample in a study of T cells in Graves' hyperthyroidism and ophthalmopathy. Amplified regions were TCR beta CDR3 sequences from RNA transcripts. The HTBI primer set drove a first-round RT-PCR of the TCR CDR3. TCRdb recomputed calls from the multiplex PCR reads with MiXCR, one row per CDR3 protein. The top ten clones hold over 8% of a sample with 40,000 to 65,000 distinct CDR3 sequences, under 50% of them seen once. The sequenced sample was blood. The receptor set was obtained from a woman aged 50 to 65 with Graves' ophthalmopathy.

The chain uses TRBV4-2 and TRBJ2-3; D remains unclear. The germline CDR1 and CDR2 sequences are LGHNA and YNFKEQ. The CDR3 has 11 amino acids. V lost 0 bases to trimming and J lost 9 bases, with 4 bases between them. In DNA form, the CDR3 reads TGTGCCAGCAGCCAAGAAGGCACGCAGTATTTT. This sequence encodes CASSQEGTQYF.

This clonotype was detected a few times. The chain uses TRBV27 and TRBJ2-2, with 13 bases lining up with TRBD2. Germline values: CDR1 MNHEY, CDR2 SMNVEV (reference sequence). This CDR3 contains 15 residues. Trimming cost V 6 bases and J 8 bases; bases outside gene matches: 6. CDR3 loop: CASSLGLAGVGELFF. CDR3 bases: TGTGCCAGCAGCCTAGGACTAGCGGGAGTTGGGGAGCTGTTTTTT.

On this clonotype: At one boundary the junction diverges from the germline segment, which might be a read error. The rearrangement uses TRBV9 and TRBJ2-3; TRBD2 aligns across 7 bases. There are 17 residues in the CDR3. CDR1 and CDR2 (germline): SGDLS, YYNGEE. The CDR3 bases are TGTGCCAACAGCGCAGCCTGGGGACGGGGGGGCACAGATACGCAGTATTTT. The encoded protein is CANSAAWGRGGTDTQYF.

The chain couples TRBV9 to TRBJ2-1; 14 positions match TRBD2. This CDR3 is 17 amino acids long. Germline assignment: CDR1 SGDLS and CDR2 YYNGEE. Unmatched junction bases numbered 12, after V lost 7 bases and J lost 6 bases. The CDR3 bases are TGTGCCAGCCAAGGGACTAGCGGGAGAAGGGCGGGCAATGAGCAGTTCTTC. Translating it yields CASQGTSGRRAGNEQFF.

This clonotype was seen ten or more times. The chain recombines TRBV11-2 with TRBJ2-7; D is perhaps TRBD2 (6 bases). The CDR3 totals 15 residues. Deletions cut 1 base from V and 0 bases from J, with 10 bases between. Germline V gene sequence: CDR1 SGHAT, CDR2 FQNNGV. The CDR3 sequence: CASSLGFGSSYEQYF. Written as DNA, the CDR3 is TGTGCCAGCAGCTTAGGATTCGGGAGCTCCTACGAGCAGTACTTC.

This clonotype was recorded many times. CDR3 sequence (DNA): TGCAGTGCTAGGACTAGCGGGAGGCTACGGGATACGCAGTATTTT. This encodes CSARTSGRLRDTQYF. The chain combines TRBV20-1 with TRBJ2-3, with 13 bases identical to TRBD2. The germline V gene has CDR1 DFQATT and CDR2 SNEGSKA (reference sequence). The CDR3 contains 15 residues. J lost 6 bases, V lost 3 bases, and 6 bases had no gene match.

The CDR3 bases are TGTGCCAACAGGGCACGGGTAGCGGGATTGGGTAATGAGCAGTTCTTC. Translated, it gives CANRARVAGLGNEQFF. The V and J genes are TRBV9 and TRBJ2-1; 8 nucleotides align to TRBD2. Germline CDR1 SGDLS, CDR2 YYNGEE. The trim removed 9 bases at V and 7 bases at J, leaving 18 bases unmatched. The CDR3 contains 16 residues.

This clonotype was detected once. The junction differs from germline at one of its ends, possibly a read error. The CDR3 DNA reads TGTGCCAGTAGCCTGGCCCTGCAATACAATGGGCAGTTCTTC. Protein product: CASSLALQYNGQFF. The chain is built from TRBV19 and TRBJ2-1; no reliable D call. The CDR3 runs to 14 residues. In germline, CDR1 is LNHDA, CDR2 SQIVND (reference sequence).

This clonotype came up a few times. The V gene is TRBV7-8, the J gene TRBJ2-7; D may be TRBD2 (6 bases). CDR3 length: 12 residues. CDR1 is SGHVS, CDR2 FQNEAQ, per germline. Trimming pared 0 bases from V and 6 bases from J, leaving 6 bases between. CDR3 DNA sequence: TGTGCCAGCAGCTTAGCGGGAGGCGAGCAGTACTTC. It encodes CASSLAGGEQYF.

The sample holds many counts of this clonotype. The rearrangement joins TRBV7-9 to TRBJ2-5, with TRBD2 matching over 11 bases. With V trimmed by 0 bases and J by 5 bases, 14 bases remained unmatched. This CDR3 is 19 amino acids long. CDR1 is SEHNR, CDR2 FQNEAQ, per germline (reference sequence). The CDR3 loop is CASSLAHLAGGAPGETQYF. The CDR3, as DNA: TGTGCCAGCAGCTTAGCCCACCTAGCGGGGGGCGCCCCCGGGGAGACCCAGTACTTC. The entire variable domain, with the rest obtained from reference TRBV7-9 and TRBJ2-5, is as follows: DTGVSQNPRHKITKRGQNVTFRCDPISEHNRLYWYRQTLGQGPEFLTYFQNEAQLEKSRLLSDRFSAERPKGSFSTLEIQRTEQGDSAMYLCASSLAHLAGGAPGETQYFGPGTRLLVL.

This clonotype has a count of ten or more. V gene TRBV5-4 combines with J gene TRBJ2-3; D may match TRBD1 or TRBD2 (5 bases each). V was shortened by 4 bases and J by 4 bases, with 16 bases between the two germline ends. The germline CDR1 and CDR2 sequences are SGHNT and YYREEE (reference sequence). The CDR3 has 15 residues. CDR3 residues: CASSPPGPKPDTQYF. The CDR3 bases are TGTGCCAGCAGCCCACCGGGACCCAAGCCAGATACGCAGTATTTT.

As regards this clonotype: Germline and junction disagree at one end, which may indicate a read error. The gene calls are TRBV9 and TRBJ2-5; 8 positions match TRBD2. This CDR3 has 14 amino acids. Germline V CDR1 and CDR2: SGDLS, YYNGEE. CDR3 nucleotide sequence: TGTGCCAGCAGCATTAGCGGGGTTCAAGAGACCCAGCACTTC. Amino acids: CASSISGVQETQHF.

This chain connects TRBV12-5 to TRBJ1-1, with D hard to call. The CDR3 spans 12 residues. The germline CDR1 and CDR2 sequences are LGHNT and FRNRAP. V dropped 1 base and J dropped 3 bases, with 3 bases sitting between them. CDR3 in DNA: TGTGCTAGTGGTTTGGCCGACACTGAAGCTTTCTTT. Translating it yields CASGLADTEAFF.

This clonotype was counted at least ten times. The chain is built from TRBV6-6 and TRBJ2-7; either TRBD1 or TRBD2 may fit D (5 bases each). The CDR3 sequence is 16 residues long. V was pared by 1 base and J by 2 bases, with 15 bases between. Germline-derived CDR1 and CDR2 are MNHNY and SVGAGI (reference sequence). DNA of the CDR3: TGTGCCAGCAGTTACTTGGGGGATCGGGCTACCTACGAGCAGTACTTC. This translates into CASSYLGDRATYEQYF.

The chain has TRBV9 and TRBJ2-1, with D perhaps matching TRBD2 (5 bases). Germline CDR1 reads SGDLS; CDR2 reads YYNGEE. The CDR3 extends over 12 amino acids. V lost 0 bases and J lost 11, with 9 bases in between. The CDR3 nucleotides are TGTGCCAGCAGCGTAGTAGCGTGGCAGCAGTTCTTC. Its translation is CASSVVAWQQFF.

This clonotype was observed many times. V and J are TRBV5-4 and TRBJ2-1; D ambiguous. V was cut by 0 bases and J by 0 bases, with 13 bases left in between. The germline gives CDR1 SGHNT, CDR2 YYREEE (reference sequence). CDR3 length: 17 residues. CDR3 region: CASSLGQIDSSYNEQFF. CDR3 DNA: TGTGCCAGCAGCTTGGGTCAGATTGATTCCTCCTACAATGAGCAGTTCTTC.

This clonotype has at least ten counts. V usage is TRBV9 and J usage is TRBJ2-5; tentative D call: TRBD1 (6 bases). Trimming cost V 1 base and J 0 bases, with 7 bases left between them. The germline gives CDR1 SGDLS, CDR2 YYNGEE. CDR3 length: 14 residues. Here the CDR3 DNA reads TGTGCCAGCAGCGTAACAGGGAACCAAGAGACCCAGTACTTC. It codes for CASSVTGNQETQYF.

This clonotype was recorded at least ten times. J is TRBJ1-1 and V is TRBV20-1, with D maybe TRBD1 (5 bases). The CDR3 is 14 amino acids. The V end was cut by 1 base, the J end by 4 bases, with 13 bases between. Germline V gene sequence: CDR1 DFQATT, CDR2 SNEGSKA (reference sequence). Here the CDR3 reads CSARASLGGTEAFF. The CDR3, as DNA: TGCAGTGCTAGAGCCTCGTTGGGGGGCACTGAAGCTTTCTTT.

The gene calls are TRBV9 and TRBJ1-2; 8 positions match TRBD1. Losses at the gene ends were 2 bases for V and 3 bases for J; bases not matched to a gene: 6. This CDR3 is built from 15 residues. CDR1 and CDR2 (germline): SGDLS, YYNGEE. The CDR3 nucleotides read TGTGCCAGCAGCGTCGACAGGGGAGGGGACTATGGCTACACCTTC. This translates into CASSVDRGGDYGYTF.

The gene calls are TRBV6-5 and TRBJ2-1; maybe TRBD1 (5 bases). Germline loops: CDR1 MNHEY, CDR2 SVGAGI. V lost 6 bases and J lost 10, with 19 bases in between. There are 14 residues in the CDR3. As DNA, the CDR3 is TGTGCCAGCAGGTCCTCTCTTCAGGGCGGCGAGCAGTTCTTC. This encodes CASRSSLQGGEQFF.

Turning to this clonotype: Compared with germline, one end of the junction differs, possibly owing to a read error. The rearrangement uses TRBV2 and TRBJ2-5; D is unresolved. Germline V CDR1 and CDR2: SNHLY, FYNNEI. The CDR3 is made up of 13 amino acids. CDR3 DNA sequence: TGTGCCAGTAGTGAAATAGAGAGGGAGACCCAGTACTTC. It is translated as CASSEIERETQYF.

This clonotype was observed many times. This chain joins TRBV24-1 and TRBJ2-7; 8 bases are a match to TRBD2. V was pared by 3 bases and J by 5 bases, with 11 bases of the junction left unmatched. The CDR3 extends over 16 amino acids. Germline CDR1 reads KGHDR; CDR2 reads SFDVKD. Here the CDR3 DNA reads TGTGCCACCAGTGATCAACTGAGCGGGAGAAGAGACGAGCAGTACTTC. Amino acids: CATSDQLSGRRDEQYF.

This clonotype was recorded at least ten times. The chain links TRBV5-1 to TRBJ2-7; TRBD2 matches 9 bases. J lost 0 bases, V lost 4 bases, and 2 bases had no gene match. Germline V gene lookup returns CDR1 SGHRS and CDR2 YFSETQ. The CDR3 runs 14 residues. In DNA, the CDR3 is TGCGCCAGCAGCACTAGCGGGTCCTCCTACGAGCAGTACTTC. Its translation: CASSTSGSSYEQYF. Looking up the rest from reference TRBV5-1 and TRBJ2-7 gives the full variable domain: KAGVTQTPRYLIKTRGQQVTLSCSPISGHRSVSWYQQTPGQGLQFLFEYFSETQRNKGNFPGRFSGRQFSNSRSEMNVSTLELGDSALYLCASSTSGSSYEQYFGPGTRLTVT.

This clonotype was detected many times. The rearrangement joins TRBV25-1 to TRBJ1-4; no clear D gene. The CDR3 runs 11 residues. Trimming shortened V by 2 bases and J by 7 bases, and 2 bases separated the two germline ends. Germline V gives CDR1 MGHDK, CDR2 SYGVNS. Here the CDR3 reads CASSEVEKLFF. In DNA, the CDR3 is TGTGCCAGCAGTGAAGTTGAAAAACTGTTTTTT.

There are many counts of this clonotype. The chain joins TRBV4-2 to TRBJ2-3; 10 nucleotides match TRBD2. The germline gives CDR1 LGHNA, CDR2 YNFKEQ. The V segment lost 0 bases and the J segment 3 bases; nucleotides outside the gene matches: 3. The CDR3 runs to 16 residues. The CDR3 sequence is CASSQDQAGGTDTQYF. CDR3 DNA: TGTGCCAGCAGCCAAGATCAAGCGGGGGGGACAGATACGCAGTATTTT.

This clonotype came up a few times. The chain links TRBV28 to TRBJ2-1; D is possibly TRBD1 (5 bases). V was pared by 3 bases and J by 0 bases, with 6 bases between. CDR3 length equals 14 residues. CDR1 is MDHEN and CDR2 is SYDVKM in the germline V gene. The CDR3 here is CASSLGRSYNEQFF. CDR3 nucleotide sequence: TGTGCCAGCAGTTTGGGGCGCTCCTACAATGAGCAGTTCTTC.

This clonotype occurred many times. The chain has TRBV6-6 and TRBJ2-1; the D gene is possibly TRBD1 (5 bases). The CDR3 totals 14 residues. Germline loops: CDR1 MNHNY, CDR2 SVGAGI (reference sequence). V dropped 7 bases and J dropped 0 bases, with 10 bases sitting between them. The CDR3 sequence: CASTLTDSYNEQFF. CDR3 nucleotide sequence: TGTGCCAGCACCTTGACAGACTCCTACAATGAGCAGTTCTTC.

This clonotype was seen repeatedly, ten times or more. This chain uses TRBV5-1 with TRBJ2-7, with TRBD1 identical over 9 bases. CDR1 is SGHRS, CDR2 YFSETQ, per germline. J lost 5 bases, V lost 0 bases, and 6 bases had no gene match. The CDR3 extends over 15 amino acids. The CDR3 coding sequence is TGCGCCAGCAGCTTGGCCGGGACAGGGTTCCACGAGCAGTACTTC. Its translation: CASSLAGTGFHEQYF.

This clonotype has ten or more counts. This chain uses TRBV13 with TRBJ1-2, with D maybe TRBD1 (5 bases). Germline loops: CDR1 PRHDT, CDR2 FYEKMQ (reference sequence). The CDR3 is made up of 14 amino acids. Trimming removed 6 bases from V and 8 bases from J, with 19 bases in between. The DNA for the CDR3 is TGTGCCAGCAGTAAGTTATTGGGACCTCAGGGCTACACCTTC. Residues: CASSKLLGPQGYTF.